This T cell receptor beta chain was retrieved from a study of OX40 agonist ivuxolimab in advanced cancers. Looking at the study overall: Hepatocellular carcinoma, melanoma, renal cell or head and neck cancer occurred in dose-escalation patients. Age averaged 60 years (range about 23 to 80), and 70% to 85% were male.

The table came from immunoSEQ multiplex PCR; TCRdb's copy has only in-frame clones and leaves some out. The sample records around 70,000 clones, roughly 88% being singletons. CDR1 is LNHDA, CDR2 SQIVND, per germline (reference sequence). The V end was cut by 7 bases, the J end by 0 bases, with 11 bases between. The CDR3 spans 14 residues. The rearrangement links TRBV19 to TRBJ2-3; TRBD1 might be the D (5 bases). This receptor was taken from an adult with an advanced solid tumor such as melanoma, head and neck, liver or kidney cancer. This sample comprised CD4+ or CD8+ T cells sorted from blood, obtained in a trial of the OX40 agonist ivuxolimab. In DNA form, the CDR3 reads TGTGCCAGTAAACAGGTTAGCAGCACAGATACGCAGTATTTT. Amino acids: CASKQVSSTDTQYF.